The 17 T cell receptor beta chains given below trace back to one sample, sequenced in a study of glioma-infiltrating T cells after dendritic cell vaccination. Method: immunoSEQ multiplex PCR; TCRdb's copy keeps in-frame clones and lacks some. The data contain under 5,000 clones, 85% to 95% of them singletons. The source material was blood, sampled before dendritic cell vaccination. The receptor source for this set is a human donor with glioblastoma.

V is TRBV5-1 and J is TRBJ2-5, with 8 bases fitting TRBD1. Germline trimming cut 3 bases from V and 7 bases from J; bases unmatched to any gene: 17. Germline loops: CDR1 SGHRS, CDR2 YFSETQ. The CDR3 is made up of 17 amino acids. CDR3: CASSSYLSSGGAGTQYF. The CDR3 DNA reads as TGCGCCAGCAGCTCCTACCTTTCGTCAGGGGGCGCCGGGACCCAGTACTTC.

The rearrangement links TRBV28 to TRBJ1-4; TRBD1 matches at 7 bases. CDR1 and CDR2 from the germline V gene are MDHEN and SYDVKM. Trimming took 4 bases from V and 0 from J; bases not matched to a gene: 2. This CDR3 spans 15 amino acids. CDR3 nucleotide sequence: TGTGCCAGCAGTTACACAGGGGCAACTAATGAAAAACTGTTTTTT. Translation: CASSYTGATNEKLFF.

The V call is TRBV7-3, the J call TRBJ1-1; a possible D gene is TRBD1 (6 bases). This CDR3 contains 13 residues. Germline loops: CDR1 SGHTA, CDR2 FQGTGA. V was trimmed by 3 bases and J by 1 base, leaving 6 bases between them. Here the CDR3 DNA reads TGTGCCAGCAGCTTGGACAGGAACACTGAAGCTTTCTTT. Amino acid sequence: CASSLDRNTEAFF.

The chain couples TRBV4-3 to TRBJ1-5, with D uncertain. Germline CDR1 reads LGHNA; CDR2 reads YSLEER. CDR3 length: 16 amino acids. Trimming left V 0 bases short and J 6 bases short, with 15 bases between. For the CDR3, the DNA is TGCGCCAGCAGCCAAGATAGATTTGGGGAGGGTCAGCCCCAGCATTTT. Translation: CASSQDRFGEGQPQHF.

This chain uses TRBV27 with TRBJ1-2, with a tentative D call TRBD1 (5 bases). Trimming left V 3 bases short and J 7 bases short, with 18 bases between. The CDR3 is 15 residues long. Germline assignment: CDR1 MNHEY and CDR2 SMNVEV (reference sequence). The CDR3 spells CASSLAGWPPSGYTF. The CDR3 nucleotides are TGTGCCAGCAGTTTGGCAGGGTGGCCCCCATCTGGCTACACCTTC.

V is TRBV28 and J is TRBJ2-1; TRBD1 matches 8 bases. Germline-derived CDR1 and CDR2 are MDHEN and SYDVKM. V was pared by 5 bases and J by 0 bases, with 6 bases of the junction left unmatched. The CDR3 covers 16 residues. The CDR3 protein is CASSPWTGSSYNEQFF. In nucleotides, the CDR3 is TGTGCCAGCAGTCCCTGGACAGGGAGCTCCTACAATGAGCAGTTCTTC.

V and J are TRBV11-2 and TRBJ2-7; 10 bases are a match to TRBD1. V lost 1 base and J lost 6; bases outside the gene matches: 6. This CDR3 is 15 amino acids long. Germline CDR1 reads SGHAT; CDR2 reads FQNNGV. CDR3 nucleotide sequence: TGTGCCAGCAGCTTAGGGACAGGGGGTGGGTTCGAGCAGTACTTC. As protein: CASSLGTGGGFEQYF.

V and J are TRBV6-1 and TRBJ1-1; D is undetermined. Trimming left V 2 bases short and J 8 bases short, with 9 bases between. Per germline, CDR1 MNHNS and CDR2 SASEGT. The CDR3 extends over 12 amino acids. CDR3 nucleotides: TGTGCCAGCAGTGAACGAGTCGCGGAAGCTTTCTTT. It yields the protein CASSERVAEAFF.

V and J are TRBV18 and TRBJ2-1, with 8 bases fitting TRBD1. This CDR3 is 15 amino acids long. Looked up from germline, CDR1 is KGHSH and CDR2 is LQKENI. V trimming: 2 bases; J trimming: 9 bases; junction bases outside the gene matches: 9. The CDR3 region has the DNA TGTGCCAGCTCACCAGCAACAGGGGGGTATGCTGAGCAGTTCTTC. Protein: CASSPATGGYAEQFF. Full variable domain (missing parts from reference TRBV18 and TRBJ2-1): NAGVMQNPRHLVRRRGQEARLRCSPMKGHSHVYWYRQLPEEGLKFMVYLQKENIIDESGMPKERFSAEFPKEGPSILRIQQVVRGDSAAYFCASSPATGGYAEQFFGPGTRLTVL.

This chain connects TRBV28 to TRBJ1-2; D is ambiguous. CDR1 is MDHEN and CDR2 is SYDVKM in the germline V gene. The length of the CDR3 is 12 residues. V was cut by 5 bases and J by 7 bases, with 11 bases left in between. The CDR3 coding sequence is TGTGCCAGCAGTCCCGCGGAAAGTGGCTACACCTTC. Protein sequence: CASSPAESGYTF.

This clone appeared once. V usage is TRBV9 and J usage is TRBJ1-6, with TRBD1 matching over 7 bases. V lost 4 bases and J lost 7; bases outside the gene matches: 5. Per the germline V gene, CDR1 is SGDLS and CDR2 is YYNGEE. The CDR3 runs 14 residues. The CDR3 DNA reads TGTGCCAGCAGCAAGGACAGGATGAATTCACCCCTCCACTTT. Its protein is CASSKDRMNSPLHF.

The rearrangement uses TRBV5-1 and TRBJ2-3; maybe TRBD1 (6 bases). The V gene lost 2 bases and the J gene lost 1 base, with 17 bases spanning the gap. Germline CDR1 and CDR2: SGHRS and YFSETQ. The CDR3 runs to 17 residues. CDR3 coding DNA: TGCGCCAGCAGCTTATCCAGGGGAATGGGGGGCACAGATACGCAGTATTTT. Residues: CASSLSRGMGGTDTQYF.

This chain connects TRBV7-8 to TRBJ1-1, with a tentative D call TRBD1 (6 bases). V was clipped by 0 bases and J by 10 bases, with 15 bases between them. Germline CDR1 is SGHVS and CDR2 is FQNEAQ. This CDR3 has 14 residues. In DNA, the CDR3 is TGTGCCAGCAGCTTAGCCAACAGGGTTACGGGAGCTTTCTTT. It is translated as CASSLANRVTGAFF.

V usage is TRBV29-1 and J usage is TRBJ1-1, with TRBD1 matching 7 bases. Germline CDR1 and CDR2: SQVTM and ANQGSEA. CDR3 size: 16 residues. The V gene end was trimmed by 6 bases and the J gene end by 2 bases; junction bases not matched to a gene: 15. Written as DNA, the CDR3 is TGCAGCGTCAGGGGGACCGCTATTTCTCCTAACACTGAAGCTTTCTTT. The encoded protein is CSVRGTAISPNTEAFF.

The table lists this clone with a count of one. This chain joins TRBV7-2 and TRBJ2-3, with a tentative D call TRBD2 (5 bases). This CDR3 has 14 amino acids. V was cut by 1 base and J by 3 bases, with 8 bases left in between. Germline CDR1 is SGHTA and CDR2 is FQGNSA. This CDR3 is CASSLDPGTDTQYF. CDR3 DNA sequence: TGTGCCAGCAGCTTAGATCCGGGGACAGATACGCAGTATTTT.

This clone was seen once. The chain couples TRBV5-1 to TRBJ2-7; weak D call: TRBD1 (6 bases). The V end was cut by 2 bases, the J end by 6 bases, with 12 bases between. The CDR3 is 13 residues long. The germline gives CDR1 SGHRS, CDR2 YFSETQ. CDR3 residues: CASSFEGEGEQYF. The CDR3 coding sequence is TGCGCCAGCAGCTTCGAGGGGGAAGGCGAGCAGTACTTC.

The V and J genes are TRBV28 and TRBJ2-6, with D perhaps TRBD2 (5 bases). Germline CDR1 MDHEN, CDR2 SYDVKM. V was pared by 7 bases and J by 4 bases, with 26 bases between. CDR3 length equals 19 residues. CDR3 sequence: CASTPVHSAPEGGANVLTF. The CDR3, as DNA: TGTGCCAGCACCCCGGTACATTCGGCGCCAGAGGGAGGGGCCAACGTCCTGACTTTC.